This TCR beta chain is from a study of T cell responses to AZD1222 COVID-19 vaccine. Study-level findings and limits: Donors were mostly white British, more females; clonal diversity possibly underestimated. Once two AZD1222 doses were given, Spike-specific TCR breadth and depth went up.

Regarding this clone: Antigen: not known.

Profiling relied on immunoSEQ multiplex PCR, and the TCRdb table lists in-frame clones only, not all of them. The table includes over 120,000 clones, 88% detected once. J lost 4 bases, V lost 4 bases, and 9 bases had no gene match. The length of the CDR3 is 16 residues. Germline assignment: CDR1 SGHTA and CDR2 FQGTGA. This chain uses TRBV7-3 with TRBJ2-1; 8 positions match TRBD2. This material consisted of peripheral blood, taken 28 days after the second dose of the MenACWY control vaccine. This receptor was taken from an adult who received the MenACWY meningococcal vaccine as a control. The CDR3 loop reads CASSWEVVAGYNEQFF. CDR3 bases: TGTGCCAGCAGCTGGGAGGTGGTAGCGGGATACAATGAGCAGTTCTTC.